Presented here are 6 T cell receptor beta chains from one specimen sequenced in a study of blood T cell repertoires in COVID-19. Data came from immunoSEQ multiplex PCR; TCRdb stores just in-frame clones and leaves some out. Of just under 40,000 clones in the sample, over 70% were seen once. Source material: peripheral blood. The receptors come from a man aged 45-60 years with active or convalescent COVID-19.

CDR3 amino acids: CASTWDRGEQYV. CDR3 in DNA: TGTGCCAGCACTTGGGACAGGGGCGAGCAGTACGTC. This chain uses TRBV6-5 with TRBJ2-7; 10 nucleotides line up with TRBD1. The CDR3 extends over 12 amino acids. CDR1 is MNHEY and CDR2 is SVGAGI in the germline V gene. The junction had 3 bases not matched to a gene; V was cut back by 7 bases and J by 6 bases.

This clone was seen a handful of times. This chain uses TRBV5-6 with TRBJ1-1, with D perhaps matching TRBD1 (5 bases). The CDR3 contains 14 residues. Germline-derived CDR1 and CDR2 are SGHDT and YYEEEE. The V end was cut by 5 bases, the J end by 4 bases, with 15 bases between. In DNA form, the CDR3 reads TGTGCCAGCAGTTGGGCCCAGGGATCCACTGAAGCTTTCTTT. This translates into CASSWAQGSTEAFF. Complete variable domain (other parts from reference TRBV5-6 and TRBJ1-1): DAGVTQSPTHLIKTRGQQVTLRCSPKSGHDTVSWYQQALGQGPQFIFQYYEEEERQRGNFPDRFSGHQFPNYSSELNVNALLLGDSALYLCASSWAQGSTEAFFGQGTRLTVV.

This chain connects TRBV28 to TRBJ1-2; the D is unclear. The V gene lost 8 bases and the J gene lost 0 bases, with 7 bases spanning the gap. Germline V gene sequence: CDR1 MDHEN, CDR2 SYDVKM. This CDR3 is 12 amino acids long. The CDR3 DNA reads as TGTGCCAGCCGAACTCCTAACTATGGCTACACCTTC. Translated: CASRTPNYGYTF.

In this sample, this clone turned up a few times. The CDR3 bases are TGTGCCAGTAAACCTCCAGCGGAATATGAGCAGTTCTTC. Translation gives CASKPPAEYEQFF. The rearrangement joins TRBV19 to TRBJ2-1; tentatively, D is TRBD2 (5 bases). Germline V gene data show CDR1 as LNHDA and CDR2 as SQIVND (reference sequence). Trimming took 7 bases from V and 8 from J, leaving 15 bases between them. The CDR3 runs 13 residues. The full variable domain, rest sourced from reference TRBV19 and TRBJ2-1, is DGGITQSPKYLFRKEGQNVTLSCEQNLNHDAMYWYRQDPGQGLRLIYYSQIVNDFQKGDIAEGYSVSREKKESFPLTVTSAQKNPTAFYLCASKPPAEYEQFFGPGTRLTVL.

The chain links TRBV27 to TRBJ2-5; 7 nucleotides agree with TRBD1. This CDR3 spans 16 amino acids. The junction had 15 bases not matched to a gene; V was cut back by 6 bases and J by 5 bases. CDR1 is MNHEY and CDR2 is SMNVEV in the germline V gene (reference sequence). The CDR3 DNA sequence: TGTGCCAGCAGGTACAAAGGGGGCCGCACAGGGGAGACCCAGTACTTC. This sequence encodes CASRYKGGRTGETQYF.

The chain couples TRBV11-2 to TRBJ2-3, with 12 bases lining up with TRBD2. Germline CDR1 SGHAT, CDR2 FQNNGV. Trimming took 1 base from V and 0 from J; bases not matched to a gene: 8. The CDR3 runs to 19 residues. CDR3 residues: CASSLVPSGGAGSTDTQYF. For the CDR3, the DNA is TGTGCCAGCAGCTTAGTTCCTAGCGGGGGGGCCGGGAGCACAGATACGCAGTATTTT.